This passage covers 24 T cell receptor beta chains from one sample sequenced in a study of T cell responses to AZD1222 COVID-19 vaccine. The assay was immunoSEQ multiplex PCR, and TCRdb's table has in-frame clones only and misses some. The sample lists some 200,000 clones; about nine tenths were seen once. The source material was peripheral blood, sampled 28 days after the second AZD1222 dose. The receptors derive from an adult who received the AZD1222 COVID-19 vaccine.

This chain connects TRBV6-5 to TRBJ1-4, with TRBD1 matching over 7 bases. The ends lost 0 bases at V and 5 bases at J; junction bases unmatched: 6. The CDR3 is 16 amino acids. Germline V lookup: CDR1 MNHEY, CDR2 SVGAGI. The CDR3 protein is CASSYSFRGGNEKLFF. The CDR3 bases are TGTGCCAGCAGTTACTCGTTCAGGGGGGGGAATGAAAAACTGTTTTTT.

The V gene is TRBV28, the J gene TRBJ2-3; D perhaps matches TRBD1 (6 bases). The germline gives CDR1 MDHEN, CDR2 SYDVKM. Trimming removed 6 bases from V and 2 bases from J, with 12 bases in between. This CDR3 is 14 amino acids long. CDR3: CASSRGGPTDTQYF. The CDR3 DNA reads TGTGCCAGCAGCCGAGGGGGTCCCACAGATACGCAGTATTTT.

In this sample, this clone turned up a few times. The rearrangement uses TRBV7-8 and TRBJ2-3, with D unresolved. V shed 4 bases and J shed 4 bases, with 9 bases lying between them. CDR3 length: 13 amino acids. CDR1 is SGHVS, CDR2 FQNEAQ, per germline. The CDR3 DNA reads as TGTGCCAGCAGCTCCCAACGGGCAGATACGCAGTATTTT. It codes for CASSSQRADTQYF.

The chain uses TRBV5-1 and TRBJ2-1; 8 bases map to TRBD2. The CDR3 is made up of 16 amino acids. The trim removed 4 bases at V and 6 bases at J, leaving 12 bases unmatched. CDR1 and CDR2 (germline): SGHRS, YFSETQ. The DNA for the CDR3 is TGCGCCAGCAGCCCCCTCCGAGCGGGAGCCCCCAATGAGCAGTTCTTC. Translation gives CASSPLRAGAPNEQFF. The full variable domain, its missing parts supplied by reference TRBV5-1 and TRBJ2-1, is KAGVTQTPRYLIKTRGQQVTLSCSPISGHRSVSWYQQTPGQGLQFLFEYFSETQRNKGNFPGRFSGRQFSNSRSEMNVSTLELGDSALYLCASSPLRAGAPNEQFFGPGTRLTVL.

This clone occurred once. The chain joins TRBV19 to TRBJ1-5; 9 nucleotides match TRBD1. V shed 3 bases and J 4 bases; nucleotides not matched to a gene: 7. CDR1 and CDR2 (germline): LNHDA, SQIVND (reference sequence). The CDR3 is made up of 16 amino acids. CDR3 in amino acids: CASSMGTGTGNQPQHF. As DNA, the CDR3 is TGTGCCAGTAGTATGGGGACGGGGACAGGGAATCAGCCCCAGCATTTT.

The chain combines TRBV28 with TRBJ2-3, with TRBD1 identical over 11 bases. Germline CDR1 is MDHEN and CDR2 is SYDVKM. J lost 5 bases, V lost 2 bases, and 6 bases had no gene match. The CDR3 loop spans 16 amino acids. In DNA form, the CDR3 reads TGTGCCAGCAGTTTAAGGACAGGGGGCGTAGTAGATACGCAGTATTTT. Its translation is CASSLRTGGVVDTQYF.

The chain combines TRBV28 with TRBJ1-2, with D possibly matching TRBD1 (6 bases). V lost 7 bases and J 5 bases, leaving 17 bases between the germline ends. This CDR3 is built from 14 residues. Germline CDR1 is MDHEN and CDR2 is SYDVKM. CDR3 amino acids: CASKPGQVGYGYTF. CDR3 DNA: TGTGCCAGCAAACCGGGACAAGTCGGATATGGCTACACCTTC.

The chain joins TRBV11-2 to TRBJ2-3, with TRBD2 identical over 8 bases. This CDR3 region has 16 residues. J gave up 6 bases and V 0 bases, and 8 bases lay outside the gene matches. Per germline, CDR1 SGHAT and CDR2 FQNNGV. The DNA for the CDR3 is TGTGCCAGCAGCTTAGAGGGTGGGCTAGCGGGCGATACGCAGTATTTT. The encoded protein is CASSLEGGLAGDTQYF.

This chain connects TRBV29-1 to TRBJ2-1; weak D call: TRBD1 (5 bases). Per germline, CDR1 SQVTM and CDR2 ANQGSEA. Trimming pared 7 bases from V and 8 bases from J, leaving 18 bases between. This CDR3 has 13 residues. The CDR3 here is CSATAGRLDEQFF. CDR3 bases: TGCAGCGCCACAGCAGGGCGGTTGGATGAGCAGTTCTTC.

The CDR3 is CASSLTSAYNEQFF. DNA of the CDR3: TGTGCCAGCAGTTTGACCAGTGCTTACAATGAGCAGTTCTTC. The rearrangement joins TRBV28 to TRBJ2-1, with D unresolved. Trimming took off 3 bases at V and 4 bases at J, with 10 bases between the two ends. The germline V gene encodes CDR1 MDHEN and CDR2 SYDVKM. This CDR3 is 14 amino acids long.

This rearrangement joins TRBV3-1 (or the pseudogene TRBV3-2) to TRBJ1-5; D call uncertain. The CDR3 spans 13 residues. Germline V gives CDR1 LGHDT, CDR2 YNNKEL (reference sequence). The germline V and J ends were trimmed by 4 bases and 13 bases, with 17 bases remaining between them. In DNA form, the CDR3 reads TGTGCCAGCAGCCCGGGGATCGGGAGCCCTCAGCATTTT. Its translation is CASSPGIGSPQHF.

The DNA for the CDR3 is TGTGCCAGCAGTTCTCGGACTAGCCAGGGGTGGGACGAGCAGTACTTC. This sequence encodes CASSSRTSQGWDEQYF. V gene TRBV28 combines with J gene TRBJ2-7; TRBD2 matches at 8 bases. Germline V lookup: CDR1 MDHEN, CDR2 SYDVKM. The CDR3 is 16 residues long. The J segment lost 5 bases and the V segment lost 4 bases, leaving 13 bases of the junction unmatched.

The rearrangement uses TRBV28 and TRBJ2-7, with D unclear. This CDR3 is built from 12 residues. The germline CDR1 and CDR2 sequences are MDHEN and SYDVKM. The ends were cut back, 3 bases at V and 3 bases at J, with 6 bases in the middle. CDR3 sequence: CASSLPDYEQYF. The CDR3 nucleotides are TGTGCCAGCAGTTTGCCGGACTACGAGCAGTACTTC.

Notes on this clone: At one of its ends the junction is not consistent with the germline gene, which may arise from a read error. The chain carries TRBV28 and TRBJ1-1; D gene uncertain. The CDR3 spans 15 residues. Germline-derived CDR1 and CDR2 are MDHEN and SYDVKM. CDR3 in DNA: TGTGCCAGCAGTTCGCGCCCGAGGAGGAACACTAAAGCTTTCTTT. Its translation is CASSSRPRRNTKAFF.

This chain joins TRBV4-3 and TRBJ2-7; 10 positions agree with TRBD1. The CDR3 length is 15 residues. The ends lost 0 bases at V and 5 bases at J; junction bases unmatched: 4. Germline V gene sequence: CDR1 LGHNA, CDR2 YSLEER. The CDR3 DNA reads as TGCGCCAGCAGCCAAGATTGGGACAGGGGTCACGAGCAGTACTTC. Protein sequence: CASSQDWDRGHEQYF.

The V gene is TRBV30, the J gene TRBJ1-1, with D unresolved. Per germline, CDR1 GTSNPN and CDR2 SVGIG (reference sequence). The CDR3 is 13 residues long. Trimming took 3 bases from V and 4 from J, leaving 12 bases between them. The CDR3 reads CAWSEQRTTEAFF. CDR3 DNA: TGTGCCTGGAGCGAACAGCGGACCACTGAAGCTTTCTTT.

This clone was seen a single time. The chain carries TRBV19 and TRBJ2-5, with D maybe TRBD2 (6 bases). Germline CDR1 and CDR2: LNHDA and SQIVND (reference sequence). The CDR3 consists of 14 residues. The V gene lost 6 bases and the J gene lost 4 bases, with 15 bases spanning the gap. The CDR3 bases are TGTGCCAGTAGGGAGGGGTGGTTAGGAGAGACCCAGTACTTC. Protein sequence: CASREGWLGETQYF.

V and J are TRBV6-1 and TRBJ2-1; maybe TRBD2 (7 bases). Trimming cost V 3 bases and J 4 bases, with 16 bases left between them. Per germline, CDR1 MNHNS and CDR2 SASEGT. The CDR3 runs 16 residues. CDR3: CASSDGGLALYNEQFF. DNA for the CDR3: TGTGCCAGCAGTGACGGGGGGCTTGCCTTATACAATGAGCAGTTCTTC.

The chain couples TRBV2 to TRBJ2-3, with D possibly being TRBD2 (6 bases). Germline-derived CDR1 and CDR2 are SNHLY and FYNNEI. Trimming took off 4 bases at V and 6 bases at J, with 11 bases between the two ends. The CDR3 length is 13 residues. CDR3 nucleotides: TGTGCCAGCAGTGGGGAGGCAGTGGATACGCAGTATTTT. As protein: CASSGEAVDTQYF.

This rearrangement joins TRBV5-1 to TRBJ2-3; D uncertain. Per the germline V gene, CDR1 is SGHRS and CDR2 is YFSETQ. Trimming took 5 bases from V and 2 from J, leaving 9 bases between them. The CDR3 length is 13 residues. The CDR3 nucleotides are TGCGCCAGCAGACGCGGAATCACAGATACGCAGTATTTT. Protein: CASRRGITDTQYF.

To note about this clone: Distinct nucleotide sequences in the sample also encode this CDR3. The chain couples TRBV5-1 to TRBJ2-7, with D tentatively TRBD2 (7 bases). CDR3 length: 14 amino acids. CDR1 and CDR2 (germline): SGHRS, YFSETQ. V lost 2 bases and J 1 base, leaving 10 bases between the germline ends. The CDR3 is CASSFEGGSYEQYF. DNA of the CDR3: TGCGCCAGCAGCTTTGAGGGGGGGTCCTACGAGCAGTACTTC.

This clone was observed a single time. This sequence joins TRBV7-9 and TRBJ2-1, with 8 bases matching TRBD1. V dropped 2 bases and J dropped 0; count of bases not matched to a gene: 3. CDR1 and CDR2 from the germline V gene are SEHNR and FQNEAQ (reference sequence). The CDR3 consists of 16 residues. The CDR3 is CASSLITGGSYNEQFF. In DNA form, the CDR3 reads TGTGCCAGCAGCTTAATAACAGGGGGCTCCTACAATGAGCAGTTCTTC.

The chain links TRBV9 to TRBJ1-6; 7 positions agree with TRBD1. Germline loops: CDR1 SGDLS, CDR2 YYNGEE. CDR3 length: 15 amino acids. Germline trimming cut 4 bases from V and 9 bases from J; bases unmatched to any gene: 10. CDR3 sequence (DNA): TGTGCCAGCAGCCCGTGGGGGACAGCCGGTTCACCCCTCCACTTT. Protein: CASSPWGTAGSPLHF.

The chain uses TRBV5-5 and TRBJ2-1; D is uncertain. Deletions cut 1 base from V and 3 bases from J, with 8 bases between. The CDR3 spans 14 residues. The germline V gene encodes CDR1 SGHKS and CDR2 YYEKEE (reference sequence). CDR3 sequence reads: CASSLYSLYNEQFF. CDR3 in DNA: TGTGCCAGCAGCTTGTATTCTCTCTACAATGAGCAGTTCTTC.